Below, 18 T cell receptor beta chains from the same sample are listed, as sequenced in a study of T cell changes during pregnancy in multiple sclerosis. Clones were read by immunoSEQ multiplex PCR, and TCRdb kept only the in-frame ones, dropping some. This table holds 35,000 to 55,000 clones, around 93% found once. The sequencing here drew on CD4+ T cells from peripheral blood mononuclear cells, taken in the third trimester of pregnancy. The receptors stem from a female donor with multiple sclerosis, enrolled in a pregnancy study.

The chain couples TRBV10-3 to TRBJ1-1; 8 positions match TRBD1. Trimming at V came to 6 bases and at J to 5 bases, leaving 5 bases not matched to a gene. CDR3 size: 13 residues. The germline V gene has CDR1 ENHRY and CDR2 SYGVKD. The CDR3 protein is CAISQGAQTEAFF. The CDR3 DNA is TGTGCCATCAGCCAGGGGGCGCAAACTGAAGCTTTCTTT.

Concerning this clone: A read error may account for a junction end that differs from germline. The chain recombines TRBV7-9 with TRBJ1-5; 9 bases are shared with TRBD1. This CDR3 is 16 amino acids long. Germline V gene data show CDR1 as SEHNR and CDR2 as FQNEAQ (reference sequence). The CDR3 protein is CASSLAGTGRNQPQHF. The DNA of the CDR3 is TGTGCCAGCAGTTTAGCCGGGACAGGGCGCAATCAGCCCCAGCATTTT.

The chain has TRBV19 and TRBJ2-7; 16 bases are shared with TRBD2. The CDR3 contains 16 residues. Germline values: CDR1 LNHDA, CDR2 SQIVND (reference sequence). Trimming cost V 3 bases and J 4 bases; bases outside gene matches: 3. This CDR3 is CASSIQGLAGGYEQYF. CDR3 bases: TGTGCCAGTAGTATCCAGGGACTAGCGGGAGGGTACGAGCAGTACTTC. The complete variable domain, with remaining parts taken from reference TRBV19 and TRBJ2-7, reads DGGITQSPKYLFRKEGQNVTLSCEQNLNHDAMYWYRQDPGQGLRLIYYSQIVNDFQKGDIAEGYSVSREKKESFPLTVTSAQKNPTAFYLCASSIQGLAGGYEQYFGPGTRLTVT.

The genes are TRBV6-1 and TRBJ1-5; 7 bases are shared with TRBD1. This CDR3 spans 17 amino acids. V trimming: 2 bases; J trimming: 6 bases; junction bases outside the gene matches: 13. Germline CDR1 MNHNS, CDR2 SASEGT. CDR3 protein: CASSERTGGFSGQPQHF. CDR3 sequence (DNA): TGTGCCAGCAGTGAAAGGACAGGAGGTTTCTCGGGTCAGCCCCAGCATTTT.

The J gene is TRBJ2-7, the V gene TRBV5-5, with 7 bases aligning to TRBD1. Germline CDR1 and CDR2: SGHKS and YYEKEE (reference sequence). CDR3 length: 13 residues. The trim removed 2 bases at V and 2 bases at J, leaving 1 base unmatched. The CDR3 here is CASSLDRAYEQYF. CDR3 nucleotide sequence: TGTGCCAGCAGCTTAGACAGGGCCTACGAGCAGTACTTC. The full variable domain, rest sourced from reference TRBV5-5 and TRBJ2-7, is DAGVTQSPTHLIKTRGQQVTLRCSPISGHKSVSWYQQVLGQGPQFIFQYYEKEERGRGNFPDRFSARQFPNYSSELNVNALLLGDSALYLCASSLDRAYEQYFGPGTRLTVT.

This chain links TRBV7-9 with TRBJ2-5; no definite D call. V was clipped by 4 bases and J by 2 bases, with 11 bases between them. Germline CDR1 is SEHNR and CDR2 is FQNEAQ (reference sequence). CDR3 length equals 14 residues. For the CDR3, the DNA is TGTGCCAGCAGCTCCCTTGGCGGACAAGAGACCCAGTACTTC. The encoded protein is CASSSLGGQETQYF.

The rearrangement joins TRBV19 to TRBJ2-2, with 10 bases that match TRBD1. J was trimmed by 5 bases and V by 7 bases; bases with no gene match: 7. Germline V lookup: CDR1 LNHDA, CDR2 SQIVND (reference sequence). The CDR3 consists of 15 residues. Written as DNA, the CDR3 is TGTGCCAGTAATCCGGGACAGGGGTGGACCGGGGAGCTGTTTTTT. It is translated as CASNPGQGWTGELFF.

The chain uses TRBV6-1 and TRBJ2-1, with TRBD1 matching 8 bases. The CDR3 is 15 residues long. After removal of 7 bases from V and 3 bases from J, the junction contained 8 bases not matched to a gene. The V gene's germline CDR1 is MNHNS and CDR2 SASEGT. The CDR3 DNA reads as TGTGCCAGCAAATGGTCAGGGGGCGACTACAATGAGCAGTTCTTC. This codes for CASKWSGGDYNEQFF.

The chain is built from TRBV25-1 and TRBJ1-3; D is perhaps TRBD1 (6 bases). The germline V gene has CDR1 MGHDK and CDR2 SYGVNS. This CDR3 comprises 14 residues. The V end lost 6 bases, the J end lost 4 bases, and 13 bases lay between the germline ends. DNA of the CDR3: TGTGCCAGCAGGGACAGAAGTATCGGAAACACCATATATTTT. The encoded protein is CASRDRSIGNTIYF.

The chain employs TRBV28 and TRBJ1-5; D is uncertain. There are 16 residues in the CDR3. V was pared by 3 bases and J by 3 bases, with 15 bases between. The germline V gene encodes CDR1 MDHEN and CDR2 SYDVKM. The DNA for the CDR3 is TGTGCCAGCAGTTTGACGGGAGTCGGAAACAATCAGCCCCAGCATTTT. Its translation: CASSLTGVGNNQPQHF.

The chain recombines TRBV19 with TRBJ2-5; 9 positions agree with TRBD1. The CDR3 contains 14 residues. Germline CDR1 is LNHDA and CDR2 is SQIVND (reference sequence). The J segment lost 4 bases and the V segment lost 6 bases, leaving 6 bases of the junction unmatched. The CDR3 DNA reads as TGTGCCAGTAGGGACAGGGGAATTGGAGAGACCCAGTACTTC. Amino acids: CASRDRGIGETQYF.

This sequence joins TRBV9 and TRBJ2-1; TRBD2 aligns across 9 bases. CDR1 SGDLS and CDR2 YYNGEE come from the germline V gene. This CDR3 region has 15 residues. The J segment lost 4 bases and the V segment lost 4 bases, leaving 6 bases of the junction unmatched. The CDR3 DNA sequence: TGTGCCAGCAGCATTCGACTAGCGGTTTACAATGAGCAGTTCTTC. Protein product: CASSIRLAVYNEQFF. Looking up the rest from reference TRBV9 and TRBJ2-1 gives the full variable domain: DSGVTQTPKHLITATGQRVTLRCSPRSGDLSVYWYQQSLDQGLQFLIQYYNGEERAKGNILERFSAQQFPDLHSELNLSSLELGDSALYFCASSIRLAVYNEQFFGPGTRLTVL.

This chain connects TRBV4-2 to TRBJ2-5; TRBD1 is a possible D gene (6 bases). The germline CDR1 and CDR2 sequences are LGHNA and YNFKEQ. V gave up 0 bases and J gave up 6 bases, with 14 bases separating them. There are 15 residues in the CDR3. Here the CDR3 DNA reads TGTGCCAGCAGCCAAGATGGGACAAGGGGCAAGACCCAGTACTTC. As protein: CASSQDGTRGKTQYF.

The rearrangement links TRBV27 to TRBJ2-3; D is possibly TRBD2 (7 bases). The germline V and J ends were trimmed by 4 bases and 8 bases, with 19 bases remaining between them. Germline V gives CDR1 MNHEY, CDR2 SMNVEV (reference sequence). This CDR3 has 15 residues. The CDR3 region has the DNA TGTGCCAGCAGTTACAGGGCGGGACTAACCCTTACGCAGTATTTT. As protein: CASSYRAGLTLTQYF.

Only one count was recorded for this clone. The genes are TRBV2 and TRBJ1-2; D perhaps matches TRBD1 (6 bases). The V and J ends lost 3 bases and 3 bases respectively, with 8 bases between them. In germline, CDR1 is SNHLY, CDR2 FYNNEI. The CDR3 is 13 amino acids. The CDR3 region has the DNA TGTGCCAGCAGTGATCCAGGGGACTATGGCTACACCTTC. Translated: CASSDPGDYGYTF.

The rearrangement links TRBV6-6 to TRBJ1-2, with unresolved D. Germline assignment: CDR1 MNHNY and CDR2 SVGAGI (reference sequence). V dropped 4 bases and J dropped 1 base, with 10 bases sitting between them. The CDR3 consists of 14 residues. CDR3 sequence (DNA): TGTGCCAGCAGTTCCACACAGAGTAACTATGGCTACACCTTC. Protein product: CASSSTQSNYGYTF.

V gene TRBV2 combines with J gene TRBJ1-5, with 7 bases that match TRBD1. Losses at the gene ends were 7 bases for V and 0 bases for J; bases not matched to a gene: 0. Germline CDR1 SNHLY, CDR2 FYNNEI. The CDR3 is made up of 13 amino acids. The CDR3 spells CASNRGSNQPQHF. The CDR3 DNA follows: TGTGCCAGCAACAGGGGTAGCAATCAGCCCCAGCATTTT.

The chain links TRBV19 to TRBJ2-5; TRBD2 is a possible D gene (5 bases). There are 14 residues in the CDR3. V shed 5 bases and J shed 4 bases, with 14 bases lying between them. The germline gives CDR1 LNHDA, CDR2 SQIVND (reference sequence). The CDR3 reads CASSLGLSGETQYF. Here the CDR3 DNA reads TGTGCCAGTAGTTTAGGACTGTCGGGAGAGACCCAGTACTTC. Together with reference TRBV19 and TRBJ2-5, the CDR3 gives the full variable domain: DGGITQSPKYLFRKEGQNVTLSCEQNLNHDAMYWYRQDPGQGLRLIYYSQIVNDFQKGDIAEGYSVSREKKESFPLTVTSAQKNPTAFYLCASSLGLSGETQYFGPGTRLLVL.